Each of the 5 T cell receptor beta chains below was sequenced from the same sample in a study of blood T cell repertoires in COVID-19. Produced via immunoSEQ multiplex PCR; TCRdb's table is partial and in-frame only. The sample records fewer than 80,000 clones, roughly 90% being singletons. Sequencing used peripheral blood. The origin of the receptors is a woman of 80 years or more with active or convalescent COVID-19.

The rearrangement joins TRBV7-8 to TRBJ2-5; 10 nucleotides line up with TRBD2. Germline V lookup: CDR1 SGHVS, CDR2 FQNEAQ. There are 15 residues in the CDR3. V dropped 1 base and J dropped 10; count of bases not matched to a gene: 9. The CDR3: CASSLGLAGASGQYF. The CDR3 nucleotides are TGTGCCAGCAGCTTAGGTCTAGCGGGGGCCTCCGGCCAGTACTTC.

The V gene is TRBV18, the J gene TRBJ1-1; weak D call: TRBD1 (5 bases). The CDR3 is 14 amino acids. Deletions cut 2 bases from V and 9 bases from J, with 16 bases between. CDR1 and CDR2 from the germline V gene are KGHSH and LQKENI. The CDR3 coding sequence is TGTGCCAGCTCACCAGCGGCACAGGAAGAGAAAGCTTTCTTT. It yields the protein CASSPAAQEEKAFF.

The rearrangement uses TRBV4-1 and TRBJ1-2; the match to TRBD1 covers 11 bases. Germline lookup yields CDR1 MGHRA and CDR2 YSYEKL. The CDR3 runs to 14 residues. V shed 6 bases, J shed 4 bases, and the junction held 4 bases outside the gene matches. This CDR3 is CASRRTGGGYGYTF. In DNA, the CDR3 is TGCGCCAGCAGGAGGACAGGGGGCGGCTATGGCTACACCTTC.

This chain joins TRBV4-3 and TRBJ1-1, with unresolved D. Trimming stripped 1 base from V and 5 bases from J, with 11 bases between. This CDR3 is built from 14 residues. In germline, CDR1 is LGHNA, CDR2 YSLEER. CDR3 sequence reads: CASSQVDSGTEAFF. The CDR3 DNA sequence: TGCGCCAGCAGCCAAGTAGACTCGGGGACTGAAGCTTTCTTT.

This chain joins TRBV5-4 and TRBJ1-2, with a possible D match to TRBD1 (6 bases). Trimming left V 0 bases short and J 3 bases short, with 9 bases between. Germline CDR1 and CDR2: SGHNT and YYREEE (reference sequence). The CDR3 consists of 14 residues. The CDR3: CASSLDRVHYGYTF. CDR3 DNA: TGTGCCAGCAGCTTGGACAGGGTGCACTATGGCTACACCTTC.